The 4 T cell receptor beta chains listed next were all sequenced from one sample in a study of beta chain features in type 1 diabetes. Expressed TCRB transcripts got sequenced, as all isolated RNA was reverse transcribed. Clones were read by immunoSEQ multiplex PCR, and TCRdb kept only the in-frame ones, dropping some. Of a few hundred thousand clones listed, 25% to 30% are singletons. The source material was central memory CD4+ T cells from blood. The receptors were sampled from a man between 25 and 39 years old in good health.

This clone was counted between two and nine times. This rearrangement joins TRBV5-4 to TRBJ2-3; D not certain. Per germline, CDR1 SGHNT and CDR2 YYREEE (reference sequence). The CDR3 contains 17 residues. Trimming took off 0 bases at V and 0 bases at J, with 14 bases between the two ends. The CDR3 is CASSLGLDLRSTDTQYF. The DNA for the CDR3 is TGTGCCAGCAGCTTGGGTCTAGACTTAAGAAGCACAGATACGCAGTATTTT.

This clone has just a few counts. The chain's CDR3 is CASSRLGGTGDTQYF. CDR3 nucleotides: TGTGCCAGCAGCCGTCTTGGGGGGACAGGAGATACGCAGTATTTT. The J gene is TRBJ2-3, the V gene TRBV7-2, with 8 bases identical to TRBD1. The CDR3 is 15 residues long. The germline gives CDR1 SGHTA, CDR2 FQGNSA. V lost 5 bases, J lost 5 bases, and 9 bases stayed unmatched.

In this sample, this clone turned up a few times. This chain links TRBV5-6 with TRBJ2-7, with D perhaps matching TRBD1 (5 bases). V was shortened by 0 bases and J by 0 bases, with 13 bases between the two germline ends. The CDR3 extends over 16 amino acids. Germline V gene data show CDR1 as SGHDT and CDR2 as YYEEEE. The CDR3 protein is CASSLEGREPSYEQYF. CDR3 nucleotides: TGTGCCAGCAGCTTGGAAGGCAGGGAACCCTCCTACGAGCAGTACTTC.

As for this clone: One junction end disagrees with the germline gene, perhaps due to a read error. The CDR3, as DNA: TGTGCCGGGAGTGTACTTGGAACAGCTAACGAGCAGTACTTC. Encoded protein: CAGSVLGTANEQYF. V gene TRBV30 combines with J gene TRBJ2-7; tentatively, D is TRBD2 (5 bases). Germline V gene sequence: CDR1 GTSNPN, CDR2 SVGIG (reference sequence). The CDR3 has 14 amino acids.